A selection of T cell receptor beta chains follows, all from one sample in a study of technical replicates of blood from a few donors. Sequencing used immunoSEQ multiplex PCR; TCRdb keeps in-frame clones, though not all of them. Among 100,000 or so clones listed, nearly 96% were seen once. Material: T cells isolated from PBMCs. The origin of the receptors is a human donor in good health. The CDR3 runs from the conserved cysteine through the conserved F or W. D genes are given only for firm matches. Rows may omit the clone size; those that give it use once, few, many or a size class.

cdr3_nt: TGTGCCAGCAGCTCGGAATTGGGGGGGCGTGGGACTGAAGCTTTCTTT
cdr3_aa: CASSSELGGRGTEAFF
j_call: TRBJ1-1
clone_size: -
v_call: TRBV12-1
d_call: -

cdr3_nt: TGTGCCAGCAGCCGCCCGGGACAAATCTACACCTTC
cdr3_aa: CASSRPGQIYTF
j_call: TRBJ1-2
clone_size: -
v_call: TRBV7-9
d_call: -

cdr3_nt: TGTGCCAGTAGTCCGAAGAAGACAGGCAAAGCCTATAATTCACCCCTCCACTTT
cdr3_aa: CASSPKKTGKAYNSPLHF
j_call: TRBJ1-6
clone_size: -
v_call: TRBV19
d_call: -

cdr3_nt: TGCGCCAGCAGCAGAATAATGGAGTCTGGGGCCAACGTCCTGACTTTC
cdr3_aa: CASSRIMESGANVLTF
j_call: TRBJ2-6
clone_size: -
v_call: TRBV5-1
d_call: -

cdr3_nt: TGTGCCAGCAGCTTTAATGGACAGGGATTAGATACGCAGTATTTT
cdr3_aa: CASSFNGQGLDTQYF
j_call: TRBJ2-3
clone_size: -
v_call: TRBV7-3
d_call: TRBD1

cdr3_nt: TGTGCCAGCAGCTTAGGCCTAGCGGGGGGGAGCGGGGAGCTGTTTTTT
cdr3_aa: CASSLGLAGGSGELFF
j_call: TRBJ2-2
clone_size: -
v_call: TRBV5-4
d_call: TRBD2

cdr3_nt: TGTGCCAGCAGCTTAGATTGGGGTTTAATCGGACAGGGAGAAGGCGAGCAGTACTTC
cdr3_aa: CASSLDWGLIGQGEGEQYF
j_call: TRBJ2-7
clone_size: -
v_call: TRBV11-2
d_call: TRBD1

cdr3_nt: TGTGCCAGCAGGACTAGCGGACAAGAGACCCAGTACTTC
cdr3_aa: CASRTSGQETQYF
j_call: TRBJ2-5
clone_size: once
v_call: TRBV11-1
d_call: TRBD2

cdr3_nt: TGCGCCAGCAGCTTTGTGGGGGCTGGGTCTGGAAACACCATATATTTT
cdr3_aa: CASSFVGAGSGNTIYF
j_call: TRBJ1-3
clone_size: -
v_call: TRBV5-1
d_call: -

cdr3_nt: TGTGCCAGCAGTGAAGTATTGGGGGACAGGGCTGGCTACACCTTC
cdr3_aa: CASSEVLGDRAGYTF
j_call: TRBJ1-2
clone_size: -
v_call: TRBV6-1
d_call: TRBD1

cdr3_nt: TGTGCCACCCATCCGACAGGGGCCCTAACAGGAACTGAAGCTTTCTTT
cdr3_aa: CATHPTGALTGTEAFF
j_call: TRBJ1-1
clone_size: -
v_call: TRBV10-3
d_call: TRBD1

cdr3_nt: TGTGCCATCAGTGTCGAGGGCGGAGAGACCCAGTACTTC
cdr3_aa: CAISVEGGETQYF
j_call: TRBJ2-5
clone_size: -
v_call: TRBV10-3
d_call: -

cdr3_nt: TGTGCCAGCAGTATGCAAGGAAGAGGCTACGAGCAGTACTTC
cdr3_aa: CASSMQGRGYEQYF
j_call: TRBJ2-7
clone_size: -
v_call: TRBV2
d_call: -

cdr3_nt: TGTGCCATCAGTGGGGGACAGCCAAATGAAAAACTGTTTTTT
cdr3_aa: CAISGGQPNEKLFF
j_call: TRBJ1-4
clone_size: few
v_call: TRBV10-3
d_call: TRBD1

cdr3_nt: TGTGCCAGCACTCTAGCGGGGGGGCCTGGAGAGACCCAGTACTTC
cdr3_aa: CASTLAGGPGETQYF
j_call: TRBJ2-5
clone_size: -
v_call: TRBV21-1
d_call: -

cdr3_nt: TGTGCCAGCAGCCAAGTTTTTCGACTAGCCCAAGAGACCCAGTACTTC
cdr3_aa: CASSQVFRLAQETQYF
j_call: TRBJ2-5
clone_size: -
v_call: TRBV14
d_call: TRBD2

cdr3_nt: TGCGCCAGCAGCTCCGGACAGGGGGTTAACATTCAGTACTTC
cdr3_aa: CASSSGQGVNIQYF
j_call: TRBJ2-4
clone_size: -
v_call: TRBV5-1
d_call: TRBD1

cdr3_nt: TGTGCCAGCAGGGGCTGGCGCACCGGGGAGCTGTTTTTT
cdr3_aa: CASRGWRTGELFF
j_call: TRBJ2-2
clone_size: once
v_call: TRBV7-6
d_call: -

cdr3_nt: TGTGCCAGCAAGACAGTTTCAATGAACACTGAAGCTTTCTTT
cdr3_aa: CASKTVSMNTEAFF
j_call: TRBJ1-1
clone_size: -
v_call: TRBV2
d_call: -

cdr3_nt: TGTGCCTGGAGTGTTCAGGGGGTTAACACCATATATTTT
cdr3_aa: CAWSVQGVNTIYF
j_call: TRBJ1-3
clone_size: -
v_call: TRBV30
d_call: TRBD1

cdr3_nt: TGCAGCGTTGAGGAGAGGGGGCACTACGAGCAGTACTTC
cdr3_aa: CSVEERGHYEQYF
j_call: TRBJ2-7
clone_size: -
v_call: TRBV29-1
d_call: TRBD1

cdr3_nt: TGTGCTAGTGGTTTGAGCTTGTCGCGTCACAGATTTTCCTACAATGAGCAGTTCTTC
cdr3_aa: CASGLSLSRHRFSYNEQFF
j_call: TRBJ2-1
clone_size: -
v_call: TRBV12-5
d_call: -

cdr3_nt: TGTGCCAGCAGCCCGTTAGGAGTAGGCAATGAGCAGTTCTTC
cdr3_aa: CASSPLGVGNEQFF
j_call: TRBJ2-1
clone_size: -
v_call: TRBV11-1
d_call: -